This TCR beta chain was retrieved from a study of blood T cell repertoires in COVID-19. Assay used: immunoSEQ multiplex PCR; TCRdb lists only in-frame clones, some missing. The sample carries roughly 120,000 clones, about nine tenths recorded once. The germline V gene has CDR1 SGHNT and CDR2 YYREEE (reference sequence). The J segment lost 8 bases and the V segment lost 7 bases, leaving 12 bases of the junction unmatched. This CDR3 spans 15 amino acids. The chain employs TRBV5-4 and TRBJ2-1, with 10 bases lining up with TRBD2. The sample consisted of peripheral blood. The clonotype originates from a man aged 35-49 years with acute or convalescent COVID-19. DNA of the CDR3: TGTGCCAGCTCCCCGACTAGCGGGTTAGAGTATGAGCAGTTCTTC. It translates to CASSPTSGLEYEQFF.